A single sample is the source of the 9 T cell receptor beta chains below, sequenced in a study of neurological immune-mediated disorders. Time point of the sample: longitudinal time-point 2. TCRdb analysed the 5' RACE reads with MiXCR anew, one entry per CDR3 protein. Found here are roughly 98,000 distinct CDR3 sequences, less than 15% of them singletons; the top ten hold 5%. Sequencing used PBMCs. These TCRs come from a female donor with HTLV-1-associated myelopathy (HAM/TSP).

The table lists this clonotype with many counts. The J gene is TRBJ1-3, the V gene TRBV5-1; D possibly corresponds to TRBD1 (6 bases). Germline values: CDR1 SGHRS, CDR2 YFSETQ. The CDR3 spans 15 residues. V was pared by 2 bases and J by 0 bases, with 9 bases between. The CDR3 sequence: CASSLRTDSGNTIYF. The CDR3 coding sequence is TGCGCCAGCAGCTTACGGACAGACTCTGGAAACACCATATATTTT.

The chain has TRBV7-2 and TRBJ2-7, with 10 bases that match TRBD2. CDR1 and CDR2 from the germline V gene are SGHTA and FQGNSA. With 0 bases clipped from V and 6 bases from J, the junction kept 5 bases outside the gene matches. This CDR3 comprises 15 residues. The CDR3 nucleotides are TGTGCCAGCAGCTTAGCGGCTAGCGGGGGCTGCGAGCAGTACTTC. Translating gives CASSLAASGGCEQYF. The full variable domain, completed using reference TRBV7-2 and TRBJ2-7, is GAGVSQSPSNKVTEKGKDVELRCDPISGHTALYWYRQSLGQGLEFLIYFQGNSAPDKSGLPSDRFSAERTGGSVSTLTIQRTQQEDSAVYLCASSLAASGGCEQYFGPGTRLTVT.

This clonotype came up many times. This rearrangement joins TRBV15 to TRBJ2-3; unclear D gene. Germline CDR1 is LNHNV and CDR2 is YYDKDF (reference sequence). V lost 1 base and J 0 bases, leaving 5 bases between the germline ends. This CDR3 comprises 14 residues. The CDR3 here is CATSRVGSTDTQYF. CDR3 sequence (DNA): TGTGCCACCAGCAGAGTAGGAAGCACAGATACGCAGTATTTT.

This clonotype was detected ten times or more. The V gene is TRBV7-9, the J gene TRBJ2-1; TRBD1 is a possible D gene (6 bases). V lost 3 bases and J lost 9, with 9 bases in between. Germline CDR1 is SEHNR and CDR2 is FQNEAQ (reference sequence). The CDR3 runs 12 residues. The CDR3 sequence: CASSFQGPEQFF. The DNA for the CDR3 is TGTGCCAGCAGCTTCCAGGGGCCTGAGCAGTTCTTC.

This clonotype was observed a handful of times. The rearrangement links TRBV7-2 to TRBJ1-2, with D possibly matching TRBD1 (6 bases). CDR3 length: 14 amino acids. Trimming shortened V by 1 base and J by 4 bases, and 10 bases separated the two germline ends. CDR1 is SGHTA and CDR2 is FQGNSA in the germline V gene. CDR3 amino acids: CASSLDRDGYGYTF. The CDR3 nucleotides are TGTGCCAGCAGCTTAGACAGGGACGGCTATGGCTACACCTTC.

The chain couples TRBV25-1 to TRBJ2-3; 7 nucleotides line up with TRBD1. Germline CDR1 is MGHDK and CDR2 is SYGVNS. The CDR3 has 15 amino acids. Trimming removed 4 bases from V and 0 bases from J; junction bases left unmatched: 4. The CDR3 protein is CASSVGDRSTDTQYF. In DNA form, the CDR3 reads TGTGCCAGCAGTGTAGGGGACAGAAGCACAGATACGCAGTATTTT.

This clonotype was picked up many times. The DNA for the CDR3 is TGTGCCAGCAGCGTAGGGTTCGGCGAGCAGTACTTC. This gives the protein CASSVGFGEQYF. V usage is TRBV9 and J usage is TRBJ2-7; no firm D call. From germline, CDR1 is SGDLS and CDR2 YYNGEE. V was cut by 0 bases and J by 6 bases, with 7 bases left in between. The CDR3 covers 12 residues.

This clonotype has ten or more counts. CDR3 sequence (DNA): TGCGCCAGCAGCCCGGGGACTAGCGGGGACCCGCAGTACTTC. This gives the protein CASSPGTSGDPQYF. The rearrangement uses TRBV5-1 and TRBJ2-7; TRBD2 agrees at 13 bases. The CDR3 has 14 residues. Germline V lookup: CDR1 SGHRS, CDR2 YFSETQ. Trimming cost V 4 bases and J 9 bases; bases outside gene matches: 7.

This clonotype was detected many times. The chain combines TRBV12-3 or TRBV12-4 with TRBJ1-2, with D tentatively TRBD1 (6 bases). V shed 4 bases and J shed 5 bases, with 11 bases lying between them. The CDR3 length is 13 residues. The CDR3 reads CASSSGAYYGYTF. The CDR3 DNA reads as TGTGCCAGCAGTTCGGGGGCCTATTATGGCTACACCTTC.